The source of this T cell receptor beta chain is a study of blood T cells in healthy people across ages. Study-level findings and limits: Underestimates were what the diversity estimates from one million T cells were considered to be. Long-lived donors exceeded aged donors in naive CD4+ cells and diversity.

Primed by a sample-barcoded 5' primer and a J-beta primer mix, a second PCR proceeded for about 6 to 11 cycles. A template-switch adaptor with 12 random nucleotides tagged each cDNA molecule. Each CDR3 protein gets one entry after TCRdb re-called the 5' RACE reads with MiXCR. The table shows around 850,000 distinct CDR3 sequences, with 30% to 45% occurring only once. This clonotype came up many times. Its cognate antigen is unknown. CDR3 length: 11 amino acids. V shed 5 bases, J shed 13 bases, and the junction held 5 bases outside the gene matches. Per germline, CDR1 SGHTA and CDR2 FQGNSA. This clonotype originated in a man younger than 30 in good health. The chain carries TRBV7-2 and TRBJ2-1; 7 bases agree with TRBD1. Material for sequencing was blood. CDR3 sequence: CASSNDRAQFF. The CDR3 coding sequence is TGTGCCAGCAGCAACGACAGGGCCCAGTTCTTC.